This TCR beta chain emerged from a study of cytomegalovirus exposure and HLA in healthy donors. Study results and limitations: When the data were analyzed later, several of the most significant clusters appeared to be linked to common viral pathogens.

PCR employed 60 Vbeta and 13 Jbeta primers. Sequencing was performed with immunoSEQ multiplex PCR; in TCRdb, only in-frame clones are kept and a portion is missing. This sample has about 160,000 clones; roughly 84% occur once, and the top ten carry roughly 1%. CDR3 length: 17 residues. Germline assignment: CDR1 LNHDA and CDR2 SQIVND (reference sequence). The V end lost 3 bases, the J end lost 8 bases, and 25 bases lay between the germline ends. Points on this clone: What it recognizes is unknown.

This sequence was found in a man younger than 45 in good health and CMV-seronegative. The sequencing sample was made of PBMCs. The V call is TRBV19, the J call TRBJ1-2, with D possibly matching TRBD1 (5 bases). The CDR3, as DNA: TGTGCCAGTAGTATTCGGGACTTCTGGATCTTGAAAGAGGGCTACACCTTC. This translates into CASSIRDFWILKEGYTF.